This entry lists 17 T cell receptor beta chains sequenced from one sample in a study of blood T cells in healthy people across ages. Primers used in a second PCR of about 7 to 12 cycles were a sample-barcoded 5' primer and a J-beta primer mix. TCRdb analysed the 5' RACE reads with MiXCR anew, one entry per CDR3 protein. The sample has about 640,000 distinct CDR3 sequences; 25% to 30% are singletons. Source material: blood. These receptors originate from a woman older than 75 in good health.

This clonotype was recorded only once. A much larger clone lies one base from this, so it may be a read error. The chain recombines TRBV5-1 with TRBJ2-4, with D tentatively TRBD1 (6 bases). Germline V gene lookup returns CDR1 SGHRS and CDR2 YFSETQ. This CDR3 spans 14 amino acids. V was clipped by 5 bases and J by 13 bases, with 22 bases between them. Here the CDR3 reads CASRPGTSYNEQYF. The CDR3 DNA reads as TGCGCCAGCAGGCCCGGGACAAGTTACAATGAGCAGTACTTC.

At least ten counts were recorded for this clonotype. CDR3 region: CASSQTGSSPEQYF. The CDR3, as DNA: TGTGCCAGCAGCCAGACAGGGAGTTCGCCCGAGCAGTACTTC. The V and J genes are TRBV7-9 and TRBJ2-7, with 7 bases matching TRBD1. The CDR3 length is 14 residues. CDR1 is SEHNR, CDR2 FQNEAQ, per germline (reference sequence). The trim removed 5 bases at V and 6 bases at J, leaving 10 bases unmatched.

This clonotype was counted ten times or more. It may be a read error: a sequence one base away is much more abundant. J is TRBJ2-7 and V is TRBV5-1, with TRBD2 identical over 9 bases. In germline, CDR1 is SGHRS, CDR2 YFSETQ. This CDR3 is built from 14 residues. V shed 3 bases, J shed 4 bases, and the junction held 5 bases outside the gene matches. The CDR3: CASSWAGGLYEQYF. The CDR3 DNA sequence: TGCGCCAGCAGCTGGGCGGGGGGGCTTTACGAGCAGTACTTC.

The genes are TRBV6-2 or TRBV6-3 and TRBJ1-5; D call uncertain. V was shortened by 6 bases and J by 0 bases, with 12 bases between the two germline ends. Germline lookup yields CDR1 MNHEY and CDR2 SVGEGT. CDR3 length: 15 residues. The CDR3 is CASRMDSGSNQPQHF. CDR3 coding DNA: TGTGCCAGCAGAATGGATTCGGGTAGCAATCAGCCCCAGCATTTT.

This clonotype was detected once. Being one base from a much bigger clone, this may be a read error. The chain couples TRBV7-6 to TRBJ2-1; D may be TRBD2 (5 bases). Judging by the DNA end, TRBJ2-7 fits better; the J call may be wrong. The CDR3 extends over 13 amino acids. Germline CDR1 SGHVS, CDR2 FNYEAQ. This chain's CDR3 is CASEPGLYNEQYF. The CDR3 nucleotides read TGTGCCAGCGAGCCCGGACTCTACAATGAGCAGTACTTC.

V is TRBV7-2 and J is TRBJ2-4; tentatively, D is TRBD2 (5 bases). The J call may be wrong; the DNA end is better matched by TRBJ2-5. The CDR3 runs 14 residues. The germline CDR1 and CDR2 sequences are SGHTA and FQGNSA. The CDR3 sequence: CASSFAGLQETQYF. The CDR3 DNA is TGTGCCAGCAGCTTCGCCGGACTCCAAGAGACCCAGTACTTC.

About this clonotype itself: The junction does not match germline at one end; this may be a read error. CDR3 loop: CVSSAGLAGTDTQYF. The CDR3 DNA follows: TGTGTCAGCAGCGCAGGACTAGCGGGCACAGATACGCAGTATTTT. V gene TRBV9 combines with J gene TRBJ2-3, with 10 bases aligning to TRBD2. CDR1 and CDR2 from the germline V gene are SGDLS and YYNGEE. The CDR3 loop spans 15 amino acids.

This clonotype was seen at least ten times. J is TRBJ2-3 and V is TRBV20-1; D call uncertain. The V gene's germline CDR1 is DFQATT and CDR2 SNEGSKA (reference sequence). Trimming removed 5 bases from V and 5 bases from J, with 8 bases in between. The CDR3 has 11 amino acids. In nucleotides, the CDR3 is TGCAGTGCTCTTTACCTAGATACGCAGTATTTT. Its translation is CSALYLDTQYF.

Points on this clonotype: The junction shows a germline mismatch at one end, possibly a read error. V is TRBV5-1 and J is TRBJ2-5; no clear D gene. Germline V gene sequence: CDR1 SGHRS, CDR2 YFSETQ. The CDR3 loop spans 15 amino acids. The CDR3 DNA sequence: TGCACCAGCAGCTTGGGTAAGACGACACAAGAGACCCAGTACTTC. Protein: CTSSLGKTTQETQYF.

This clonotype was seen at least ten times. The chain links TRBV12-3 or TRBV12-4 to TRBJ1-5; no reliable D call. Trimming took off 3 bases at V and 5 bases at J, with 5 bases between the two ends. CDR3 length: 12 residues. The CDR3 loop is CASSFSYQPQHF. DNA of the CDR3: TGTGCCAGCAGTTTCAGTTATCAGCCCCAGCATTTT.

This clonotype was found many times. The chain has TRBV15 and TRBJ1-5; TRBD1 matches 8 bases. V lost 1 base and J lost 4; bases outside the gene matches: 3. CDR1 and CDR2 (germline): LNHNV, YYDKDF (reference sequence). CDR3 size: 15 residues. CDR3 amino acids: CATSRGTGQNQPQHF. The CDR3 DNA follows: TGTGCCACCAGCAGAGGGACAGGGCAAAATCAGCCCCAGCATTTT.

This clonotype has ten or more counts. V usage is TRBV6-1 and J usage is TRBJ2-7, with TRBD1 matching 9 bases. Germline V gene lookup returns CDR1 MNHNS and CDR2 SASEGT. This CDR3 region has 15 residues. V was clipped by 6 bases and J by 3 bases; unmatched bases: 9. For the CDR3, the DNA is TGTGCCAGCAGCCGGGTGGGACAGGGACACTACGAGCAGTACTTC. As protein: CASSRVGQGHYEQYF.

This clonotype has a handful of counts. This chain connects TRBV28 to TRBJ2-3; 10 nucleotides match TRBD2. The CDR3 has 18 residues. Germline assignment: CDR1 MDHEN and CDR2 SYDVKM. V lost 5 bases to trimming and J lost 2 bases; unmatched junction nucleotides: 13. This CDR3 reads CASSTWTSGSSFTDTQYF. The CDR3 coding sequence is TGTGCCAGCAGTACTTGGACTAGCGGATCCTCCTTCACAGATACGCAGTATTTT.

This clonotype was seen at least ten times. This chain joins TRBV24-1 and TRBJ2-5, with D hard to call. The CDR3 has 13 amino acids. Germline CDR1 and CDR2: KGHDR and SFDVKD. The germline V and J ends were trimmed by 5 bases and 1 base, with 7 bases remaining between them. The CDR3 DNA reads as TGTGCCACCAGTGGGGCAGGCCAAGAGACCCAGTACTTC. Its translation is CATSGAGQETQYF.

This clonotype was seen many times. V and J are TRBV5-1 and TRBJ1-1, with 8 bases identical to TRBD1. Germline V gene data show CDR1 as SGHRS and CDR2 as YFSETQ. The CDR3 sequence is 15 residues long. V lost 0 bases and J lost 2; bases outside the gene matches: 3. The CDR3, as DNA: TGCGCCAGCAGCTTGGCCGGACAGGGAAACACTGAAGCTTTCTTT. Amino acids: CASSLAGQGNTEAFF.

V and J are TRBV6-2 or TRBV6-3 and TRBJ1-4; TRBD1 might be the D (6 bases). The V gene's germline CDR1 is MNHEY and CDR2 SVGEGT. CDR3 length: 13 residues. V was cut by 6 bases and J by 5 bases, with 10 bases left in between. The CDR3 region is CASRSTGNEKLFF. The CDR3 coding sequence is TGTGCCAGCAGGAGTACAGGGAATGAAAAACTGTTTTTT.

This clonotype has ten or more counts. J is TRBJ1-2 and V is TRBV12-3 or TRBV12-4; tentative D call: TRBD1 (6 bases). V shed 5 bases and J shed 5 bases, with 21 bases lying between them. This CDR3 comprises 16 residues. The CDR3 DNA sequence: TGTGCCAGCAGTCAAGCCTCCGGGGGGCTCGGGTATGGCTACACCTTC. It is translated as CASSQASGGLGYGYTF.